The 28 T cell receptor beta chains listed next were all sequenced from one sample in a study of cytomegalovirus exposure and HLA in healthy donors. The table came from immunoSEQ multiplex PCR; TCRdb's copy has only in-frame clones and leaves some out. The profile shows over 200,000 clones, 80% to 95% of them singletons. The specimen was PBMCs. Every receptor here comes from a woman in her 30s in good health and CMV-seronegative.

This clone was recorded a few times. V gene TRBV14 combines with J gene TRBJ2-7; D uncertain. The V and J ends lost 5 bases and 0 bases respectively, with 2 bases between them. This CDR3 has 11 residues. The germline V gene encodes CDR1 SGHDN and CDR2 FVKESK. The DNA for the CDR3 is TGTGCCAGCAGCTACTCCTACGAGCAGTACTTC. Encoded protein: CASSYSYEQYF.

The CDR3 nucleotides read TGCGCCAGCAGCCAAGATCGTGGGTTCGATGAGCAGTTCTTC. It translates to CASSQDRGFDEQFF. This chain links TRBV4-1 with TRBJ2-1; D gene unclear. Germline values: CDR1 MGHRA, CDR2 YSYEKL. The CDR3 loop spans 14 amino acids. The V and J ends lost 0 bases and 8 bases respectively, with 11 bases between them.

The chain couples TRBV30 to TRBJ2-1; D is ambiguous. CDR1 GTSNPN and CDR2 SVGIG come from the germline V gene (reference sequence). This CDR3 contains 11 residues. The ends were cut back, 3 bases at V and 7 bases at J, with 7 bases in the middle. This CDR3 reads CAWRERNEQFF. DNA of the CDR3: TGTGCCTGGAGAGAGAGGAATGAGCAGTTCTTC.

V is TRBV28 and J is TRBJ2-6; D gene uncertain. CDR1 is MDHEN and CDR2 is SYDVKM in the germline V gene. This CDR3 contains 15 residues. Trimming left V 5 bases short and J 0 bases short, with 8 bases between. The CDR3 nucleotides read TGTGCCAGCAGTCTCGACGGCTCTGGGGCCAACGTCCTGACTTTC. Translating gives CASSLDGSGANVLTF.

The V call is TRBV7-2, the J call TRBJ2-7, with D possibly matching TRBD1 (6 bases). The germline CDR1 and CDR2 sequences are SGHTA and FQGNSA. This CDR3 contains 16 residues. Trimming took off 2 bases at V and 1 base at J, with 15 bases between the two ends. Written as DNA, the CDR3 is TGTGCCAGCAGCTTAACACCCATCGGACAGTCCTACGAGCAGTACTTC. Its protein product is CASSLTPIGQSYEQYF.

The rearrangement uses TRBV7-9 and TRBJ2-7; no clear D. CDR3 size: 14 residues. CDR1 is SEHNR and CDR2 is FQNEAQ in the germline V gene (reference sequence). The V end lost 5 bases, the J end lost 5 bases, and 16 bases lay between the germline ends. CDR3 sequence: CASSRPQLGNEQYF. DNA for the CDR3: TGTGCCAGCAGCCGCCCCCAACTGGGGAACGAGCAGTACTTC.

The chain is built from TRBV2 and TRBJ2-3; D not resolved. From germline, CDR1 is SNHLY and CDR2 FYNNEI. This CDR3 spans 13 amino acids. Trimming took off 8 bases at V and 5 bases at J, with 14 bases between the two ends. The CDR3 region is CASVRNGLDTQYF. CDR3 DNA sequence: TGTGCCAGCGTCCGGAACGGATTAGATACGCAGTATTTT.

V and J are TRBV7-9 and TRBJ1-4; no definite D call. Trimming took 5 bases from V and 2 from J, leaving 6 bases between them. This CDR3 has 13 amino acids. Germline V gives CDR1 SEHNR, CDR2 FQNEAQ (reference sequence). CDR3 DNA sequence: TGTGCCAGCAGCGGGATTACTAATGAAAAACTGTTTTTT. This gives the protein CASSGITNEKLFF.

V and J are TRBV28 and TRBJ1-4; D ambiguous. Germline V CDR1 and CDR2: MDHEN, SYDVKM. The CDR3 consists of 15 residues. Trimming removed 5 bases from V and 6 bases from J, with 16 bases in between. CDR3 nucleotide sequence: TGTGCCAGCAGTCAAAGCGAGCGCCCGTATGAAAAACTGTTTTTT. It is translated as CASSQSERPYEKLFF. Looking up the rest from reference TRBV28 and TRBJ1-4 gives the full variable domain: DVKVTQSSRYLVKRTGEKVFLECVQDMDHENMFWYRQDPGLGLRLIYFSYDVKMKEKGDIPEGYSVSREKKERFSLILESASTNQTSMYLCASSQSERPYEKLFFGSGTQLSVL.

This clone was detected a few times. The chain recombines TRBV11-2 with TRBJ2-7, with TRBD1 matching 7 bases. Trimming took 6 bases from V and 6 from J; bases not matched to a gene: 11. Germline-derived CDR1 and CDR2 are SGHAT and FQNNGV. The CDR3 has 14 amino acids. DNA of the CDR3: TGTGCCAGCAGTCGACAGGGAATCATCGGCGAGCAGTACTTC. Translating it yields CASSRQGIIGEQYF.

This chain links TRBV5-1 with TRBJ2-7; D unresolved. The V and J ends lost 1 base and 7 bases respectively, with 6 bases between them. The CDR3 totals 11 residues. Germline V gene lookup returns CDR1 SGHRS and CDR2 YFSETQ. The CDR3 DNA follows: TGCGCCAGCAGCTTGTTGGAGGAGCAGTACTTC. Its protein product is CASSLLEEQYF. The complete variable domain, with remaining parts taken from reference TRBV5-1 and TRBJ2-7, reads KAGVTQTPRYLIKTRGQQVTLSCSPISGHRSVSWYQQTPGQGLQFLFEYFSETQRNKGNFPGRFSGRQFSNSRSEMNVSTLELGDSALYLCASSLLEEQYFGPGTRLTVT.

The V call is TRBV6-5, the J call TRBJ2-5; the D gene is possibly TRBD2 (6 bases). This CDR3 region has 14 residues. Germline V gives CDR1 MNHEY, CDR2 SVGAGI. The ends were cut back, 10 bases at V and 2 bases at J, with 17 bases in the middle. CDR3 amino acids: CATSRGGPQETQYF. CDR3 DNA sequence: TGTGCCACCAGCCGGGGAGGCCCACAAGAGACCCAGTACTTC.

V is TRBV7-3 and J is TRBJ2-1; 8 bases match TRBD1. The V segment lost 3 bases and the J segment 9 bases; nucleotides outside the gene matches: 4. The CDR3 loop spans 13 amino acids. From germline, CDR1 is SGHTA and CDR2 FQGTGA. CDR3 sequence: CASSLTGVREQFF. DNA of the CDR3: TGTGCCAGCAGCTTGACAGGGGTTCGTGAGCAGTTCTTC. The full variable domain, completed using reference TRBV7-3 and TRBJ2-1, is GAGVSQTPSNKVTEKGKYVELRCDPISGHTALYWYRQSLGQGPEFLIYFQGTGAADDSGLPNDRFFAVRPEGSVSTLKIQRTERGDSAVYLCASSLTGVREQFFGPGTRLTVL.

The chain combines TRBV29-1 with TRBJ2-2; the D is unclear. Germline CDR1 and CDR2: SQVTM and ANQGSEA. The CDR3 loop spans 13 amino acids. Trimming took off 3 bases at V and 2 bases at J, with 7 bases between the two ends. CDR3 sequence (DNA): TGCAGCGTTGATGTCGGAAACACCGGGGAGCTGTTTTTT. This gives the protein CSVDVGNTGELFF.

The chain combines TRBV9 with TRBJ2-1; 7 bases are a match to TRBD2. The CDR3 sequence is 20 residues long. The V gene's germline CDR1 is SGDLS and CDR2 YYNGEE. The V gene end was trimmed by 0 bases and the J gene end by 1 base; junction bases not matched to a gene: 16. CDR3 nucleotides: TGTGCCAGCAGCGTAGTAGGCGGGAGTATAAGGTCGGGATCCTACAATGAGCAGTTCTTC. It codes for CASSVVGGSIRSGSYNEQFF.

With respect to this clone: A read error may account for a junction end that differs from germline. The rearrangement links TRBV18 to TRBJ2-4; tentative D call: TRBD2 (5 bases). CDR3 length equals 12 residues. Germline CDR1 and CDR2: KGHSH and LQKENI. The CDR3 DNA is TGTGCCAGCTCACAAGGGCCGGACTCGCACATATTC. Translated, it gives CASSQGPDSHIF. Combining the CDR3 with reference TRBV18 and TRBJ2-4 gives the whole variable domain NAGVMQNPRHLVRRRGQEARLRCSPMKGHSHVYWYRQLPEEGLKFMVYLQKENIIDESGMPKERFSAEFPKEGPSILRIQQVVRGDSAAYFCASSQGPDSHIFGAGTRLSVL.

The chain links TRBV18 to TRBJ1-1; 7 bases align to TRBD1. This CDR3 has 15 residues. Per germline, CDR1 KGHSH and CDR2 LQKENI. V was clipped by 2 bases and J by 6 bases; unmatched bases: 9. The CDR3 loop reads CASSPFNRGYPEAFF. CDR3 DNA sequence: TGTGCCAGCTCACCATTCAACAGGGGTTATCCTGAAGCTTTCTTT.

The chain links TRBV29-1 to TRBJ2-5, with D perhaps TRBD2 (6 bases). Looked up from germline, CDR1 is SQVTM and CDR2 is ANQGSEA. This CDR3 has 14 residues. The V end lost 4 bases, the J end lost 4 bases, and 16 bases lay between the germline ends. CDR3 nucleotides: TGCAGCGTTGTCCCGGGAGATATGGGAGAGACCCAGTACTTC. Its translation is CSVVPGDMGETQYF.

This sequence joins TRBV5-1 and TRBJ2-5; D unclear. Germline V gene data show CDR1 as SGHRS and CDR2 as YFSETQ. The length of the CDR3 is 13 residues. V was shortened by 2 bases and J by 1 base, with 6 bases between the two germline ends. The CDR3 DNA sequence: TGCGCCAGCAGCTTAAACCTCCAAGAGACCCAGTACTTC. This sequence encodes CASSLNLQETQYF.

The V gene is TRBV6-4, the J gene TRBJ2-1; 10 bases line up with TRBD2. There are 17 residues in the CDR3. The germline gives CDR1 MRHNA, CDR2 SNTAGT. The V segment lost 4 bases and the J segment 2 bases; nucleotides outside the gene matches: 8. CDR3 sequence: CASSASSGRGTYNEQFF. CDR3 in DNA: TGTGCCAGCAGTGCCTCTAGCGGGAGAGGGACCTACAATGAGCAGTTCTTC.

The CDR3, as DNA: TGTGCCAGCAGCGTAGAGTCTAGCCGGGACACAGATACGCAGTATTTT. Translation: CASSVESSRDTDTQYF. The V call is TRBV9, the J call TRBJ2-3; a weak D match, TRBD2 (5 bases). The CDR3 is made up of 16 amino acids. V was trimmed by 0 bases and J by 2 bases, leaving 13 bases between them. Per germline, CDR1 SGDLS and CDR2 YYNGEE.

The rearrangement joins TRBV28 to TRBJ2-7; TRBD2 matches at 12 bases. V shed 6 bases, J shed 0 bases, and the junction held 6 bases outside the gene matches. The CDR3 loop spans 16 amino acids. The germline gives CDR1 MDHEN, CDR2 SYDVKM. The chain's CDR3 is CASSFLTSGSSYEQYF. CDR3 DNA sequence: TGTGCCAGCAGCTTCCTGACTAGCGGGAGCTCCTACGAGCAGTACTTC.

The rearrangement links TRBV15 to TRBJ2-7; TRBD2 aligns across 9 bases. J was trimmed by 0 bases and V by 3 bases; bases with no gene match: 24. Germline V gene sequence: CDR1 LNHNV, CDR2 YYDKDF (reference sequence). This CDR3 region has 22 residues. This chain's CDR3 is CATSSLGTFSQSSGRYSYEQYF. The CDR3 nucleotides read TGTGCCACCAGCAGCTTAGGGACATTTTCCCAAAGCAGCGGGAGGTACTCCTACGAGCAGTACTTC.

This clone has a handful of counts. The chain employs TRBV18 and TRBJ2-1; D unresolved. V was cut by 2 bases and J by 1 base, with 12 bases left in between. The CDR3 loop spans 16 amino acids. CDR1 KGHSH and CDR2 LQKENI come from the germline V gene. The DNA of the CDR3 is TGTGCCAGCTCACCAATCGCAGCCTTATCCTACAATGAGCAGTTCTTC. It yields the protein CASSPIAALSYNEQFF.

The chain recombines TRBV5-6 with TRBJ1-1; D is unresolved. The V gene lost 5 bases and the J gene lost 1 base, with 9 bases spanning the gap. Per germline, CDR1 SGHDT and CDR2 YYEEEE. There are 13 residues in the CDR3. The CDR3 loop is CASRLGRNTEAFF. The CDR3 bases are TGTGCCAGCAGACTCGGCCGGAACACTGAAGCTTTCTTT.

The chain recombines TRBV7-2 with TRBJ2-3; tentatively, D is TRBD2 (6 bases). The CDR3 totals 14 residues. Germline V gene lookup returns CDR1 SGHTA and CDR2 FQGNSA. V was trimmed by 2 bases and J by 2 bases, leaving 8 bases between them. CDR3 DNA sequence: TGTGCCAGCAGCTTATTAGCGGTCACAGATACGCAGTATTTT. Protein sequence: CASSLLAVTDTQYF.

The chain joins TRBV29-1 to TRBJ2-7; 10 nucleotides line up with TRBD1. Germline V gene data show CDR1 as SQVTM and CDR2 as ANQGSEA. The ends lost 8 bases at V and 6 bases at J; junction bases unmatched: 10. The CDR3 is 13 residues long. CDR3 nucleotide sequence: TGCAGCATAAGACAGGGGGCAATAGGCGAGCAGTACTTC. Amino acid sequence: CSIRQGAIGEQYF.

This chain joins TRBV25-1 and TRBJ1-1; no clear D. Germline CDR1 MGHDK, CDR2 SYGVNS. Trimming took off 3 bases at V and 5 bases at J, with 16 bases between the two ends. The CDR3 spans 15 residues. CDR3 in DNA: TGTGCCAGCAGTGATGGTACAGTAAGCGTAACTGAAGCTTTCTTT. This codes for CASSDGTVSVTEAFF.